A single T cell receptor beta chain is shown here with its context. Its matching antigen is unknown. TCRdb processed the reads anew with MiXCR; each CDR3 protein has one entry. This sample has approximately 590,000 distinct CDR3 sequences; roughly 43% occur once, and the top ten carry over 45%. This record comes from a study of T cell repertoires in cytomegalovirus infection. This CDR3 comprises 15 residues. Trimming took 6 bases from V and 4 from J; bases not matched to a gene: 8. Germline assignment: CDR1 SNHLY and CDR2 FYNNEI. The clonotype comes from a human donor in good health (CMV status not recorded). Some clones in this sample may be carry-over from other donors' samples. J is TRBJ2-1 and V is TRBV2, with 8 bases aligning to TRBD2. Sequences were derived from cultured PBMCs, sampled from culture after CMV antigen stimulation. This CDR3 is CASRETSGHYNEQFF. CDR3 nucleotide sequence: TGTGCCAGCAGAGAAACTAGCGGCCATTACAATGAGCAGTTCTTC.